Below are 25 T cell receptor beta chains sequenced from a single sample in a study of lymphopenia after photon versus proton radiotherapy. Clones were sequenced by immunoSEQ multiplex PCR, and TCRdb holds only the in-frame ones, with some missing. The sample has 55,000 to 70,000 clones, 70% to 90% seen once; the top ten hold less than 2.5%. The sequencing used peripheral blood, collected from a patient treated with photon-based radiotherapy. All receptors derive from a man in his forties with gastric cancer.

The genes are TRBV4-1 and TRBJ1-1, with D possibly matching TRBD1 (5 bases). Trimming stripped 1 base from V and 4 bases from J, with 16 bases between. Per germline, CDR1 MGHRA and CDR2 YSYEKL. The CDR3 has 16 amino acids. This CDR3 is CASSQGVQRGRTEAFF. The CDR3 DNA is TGCGCCAGCAGCCAAGGGGTCCAGAGGGGTCGCACTGAAGCTTTCTTT.

V is TRBV27 and J is TRBJ2-1; 10 bases are shared with TRBD2. CDR3 size: 16 residues. V gave up 5 bases and J gave up 3 bases; unmatched junction bases: 7. CDR1 and CDR2 from the germline V gene are MNHEY and SMNVEV (reference sequence). CDR3 loop: CASSNEAGGLYNEQFF. The CDR3 coding sequence is TGTGCCAGCAGTAACGAAGCGGGGGGGCTCTACAATGAGCAGTTCTTC.

The table lists this clone with a few counts. The V and J genes are TRBV6-6 and TRBJ2-6; D gene ambiguous. The CDR3 totals 15 residues. V gave up 4 bases and J gave up 3 bases, with 10 bases separating them. Germline CDR1 and CDR2: MNHNY and SVGAGI (reference sequence). CDR3 nucleotide sequence: TGTGCCAGCAGTTCGGCCCTCGGTGGGGCCAACGTCCTGACTTTC. This encodes CASSSALGGANVLTF.

V and J are TRBV6-5 and TRBJ1-2; no reliable D call. Deletions cut 3 bases from V and 8 bases from J, with 7 bases between. This CDR3 comprises 11 residues. Germline V gene data show CDR1 as MNHEY and CDR2 as SVGAGI. The CDR3 here is CASSYQRGYTF. CDR3 DNA sequence: TGTGCCAGCAGTTATCAAAGGGGCTACACCTTC.

The gene calls are TRBV6-5 and TRBJ2-1; D is ambiguous. V was pared by 6 bases and J by 6 bases, with 9 bases between. Per the germline V gene, CDR1 is MNHEY and CDR2 is SVGAGI. The CDR3 contains 12 residues. The CDR3 DNA sequence: TGTGCCAGCAGCCCGGGTGGCAATGAGCAGTTCTTC. Its protein product is CASSPGGNEQFF.

The chain joins TRBV29-1 to TRBJ2-6; D gene ambiguous. Trimming removed 1 base at V and 0 bases at J, with 4 bases between. This CDR3 region has 14 residues. The germline CDR1 and CDR2 sequences are SQVTM and ANQGSEA. CDR3 protein: CSVEGGSGANVLTF. The CDR3 DNA is TGCAGCGTTGAAGGGGGCTCTGGGGCCAACGTCCTGACTTTC.

This chain links TRBV5-4 with TRBJ1-2; D might be TRBD1 (5 bases). Trimming pared 4 bases from V and 6 bases from J, leaving 19 bases between. The CDR3 is made up of 15 amino acids. Germline V lookup: CDR1 SGHNT, CDR2 YYREEE (reference sequence). The CDR3 reads CASSPPGPGRHGYTF. The CDR3 nucleotides are TGTGCCAGCAGCCCGCCGGGGCCAGGCCGGCATGGCTACACCTTC.

The rearrangement joins TRBV19 to TRBJ2-3; TRBD2 agrees at 8 bases. This CDR3 has 15 residues. Germline CDR1 is LNHDA and CDR2 is SQIVND (reference sequence). After removal of 6 bases from V and 2 bases from J, the junction contained 7 bases not matched to a gene. CDR3 coding DNA: TGTGCCAGTAGGACGACGGGGGGGCTCACAGATACGCAGTATTTT. Translating it yields CASRTTGGLTDTQYF.

The rearrangement links TRBV11-3 to TRBJ2-2; the D gene could be TRBD1 or TRBD2 (6 bases each). From germline, CDR1 is SGHNT and CDR2 YENEEA. CDR3 length equals 15 residues. The V gene lost 5 bases and the J gene lost 3 bases, with 13 bases spanning the gap. The CDR3 is CASSRRDTDTGELFF. The CDR3 coding sequence is TGTGCCAGCAGCCGGCGGGACACAGACACCGGGGAGCTGTTTTTT.

Sample share makes this clone medium-sized. The gene calls are TRBV2 and TRBJ1-1, with D perhaps matching TRBD1 (5 bases). This CDR3 region has 14 residues. The ends were cut back, 4 bases at V and 4 bases at J, with 13 bases in the middle. The germline V gene has CDR1 SNHLY and CDR2 FYNNEI. The DNA for the CDR3 is TGTGCCAGCAGTGGGGTCAGGGTGGGCACTGAAGCTTTCTTT. It yields the protein CASSGVRVGTEAFF.

This rearrangement joins TRBV15 to TRBJ1-2, with TRBD1 matching over 8 bases. V lost 0 bases, J lost 4 bases, and 7 bases stayed unmatched. Germline values: CDR1 LNHNV, CDR2 YYDKDF (reference sequence). This CDR3 is built from 16 residues. The CDR3 here is CATSRDGGQGAYGYTF. For the CDR3, the DNA is TGTGCCACCAGCAGAGATGGGGGGCAGGGGGCCTATGGCTACACCTTC.

The rearrangement links TRBV7-2 to TRBJ1-1; 7 nucleotides match TRBD1. Per germline, CDR1 SGHTA and CDR2 FQGNSA. The trim removed 6 bases at V and 4 bases at J, leaving 20 bases unmatched. There are 18 residues in the CDR3. In DNA form, the CDR3 reads TGTGCCAGCAGTTTAATCACGGCCATAACAGGGGTCGGCACTGAAGCTTTCTTT. Translation gives CASSLITAITGVGTEAFF.

The chain uses TRBV12-5 and TRBJ2-1; a possible D gene is TRBD2 (6 bases). V was trimmed by 3 bases and J by 5 bases, leaving 11 bases between them. The germline V gene has CDR1 LGHNT and CDR2 FRNRAP. The CDR3 runs to 14 residues. Written as DNA, the CDR3 is TGTGCTAGTGGTTTTGGGGGACTTAACAATGAGCAGTTCTTC. It codes for CASGFGGLNNEQFF.

The J gene is TRBJ1-1, the V gene TRBV12-5, with a possible D match to TRBD1 (5 bases). The CDR3 runs to 13 residues. CDR1 is LGHNT, CDR2 FRNRAP, per germline. V gave up 4 bases and J gave up 6 bases, with 12 bases separating them. The CDR3 bases are TGTGCTAGTGGTTCTACGGGGCTCGCTGAAGCTTTCTTT. It yields the protein CASGSTGLAEAFF.

As to this clone: Germline is not matched at one junction end, which may reflect a read error. The chain uses TRBV2 and TRBJ2-1; D is ambiguous. The CDR3 runs 16 residues. Germline lookup yields CDR1 SNHLY and CDR2 FYNNEI. The CDR3 here is CAGSGKARSSYNEQFF. CDR3 DNA sequence: TGTGCCGGCAGTGGTAAGGCTCGGAGCTCCTACAATGAGCAGTTCTTC.

This chain connects TRBV6-1 to TRBJ1-2; unclear D gene. Per the germline V gene, CDR1 is MNHNS and CDR2 is SASEGT. The CDR3 covers 12 residues. Deletions cut 8 bases from V and 3 bases from J, with 10 bases between. CDR3 protein: CASPRPDYGYTF. CDR3 bases: TGTGCCAGCCCCAGGCCAGACTATGGCTACACCTTC.

V is TRBV12-1 and J is TRBJ1-5; the D call of TRBD1 is as the table states it, not checked on the DNA. TRBV12-1 is a recognized pseudogene. The CDR3 sequence is 15 residues long. Here the CDR3 reads CASRPTGVWNQPQHF. CDR3 in DNA: TGTGCCAGCAGGCCCACAGGGGTTTGGAATCAGCCCCAGCATTTT.

The CDR3 DNA follows: TGTGCCAGCAGGGCGACGACGGTGAACACTGAAGCTTTCTTT. Translated: CASRATTVNTEAFF. This chain joins TRBV6-1 and TRBJ1-1; D is unclear. Trimming pared 6 bases from V and 0 bases from J, leaving 11 bases between. Germline loops: CDR1 MNHNS, CDR2 SASEGT. The CDR3 is 14 residues long.

The V and J genes are TRBV25-1 and TRBJ1-2; 12 positions agree with TRBD1. Germline values: CDR1 MGHDK, CDR2 SYGVNS. CDR3 size: 17 residues. The V gene end was trimmed by 3 bases and the J gene end by 4 bases; junction bases not matched to a gene: 9. The CDR3 protein is CASSDGRDRGRSYGYTF. The CDR3 DNA sequence: TGTGCCAGCAGTGATGGAAGGGACAGGGGGCGATCCTATGGCTACACCTTC.

This chain connects TRBV4-1 to TRBJ2-2; D remains unclear. Trimming removed 4 bases from V and 1 base from J, with 7 bases in between. This CDR3 is 14 amino acids long. Germline CDR1 MGHRA, CDR2 YSYEKL. CDR3: CASSRVGNTGELFF. The CDR3 DNA reads as TGCGCCAGCAGCCGGGTGGGGAACACCGGGGAGCTGTTTTTT.

The chain combines TRBV14 with TRBJ2-2; the match to TRBD2 covers 13 bases. CDR3 size: 17 residues. V was pared by 6 bases and J by 1 base, with 5 bases of the junction left unmatched. Germline CDR1 SGHDN, CDR2 FVKESK. CDR3 in amino acids: CASRRTSGGVNTGELFF. CDR3 sequence (DNA): TGTGCCAGCAGACGGACTAGCGGGGGAGTGAACACCGGGGAGCTGTTTTTT.

This chain links TRBV20-1 with TRBJ2-3; D not resolved. The CDR3 has 11 amino acids. Germline assignment: CDR1 DFQATT and CDR2 SNEGSKA (reference sequence). V was trimmed by 6 bases and J by 5 bases, leaving 9 bases between them. Here the CDR3 reads CSAEVEDTQYF. CDR3 coding DNA: TGCAGTGCCGAGGTCGAAGATACGCAGTATTTT.

This chain uses TRBV10-3 with TRBJ1-1; D gene uncertain. The CDR3 covers 13 residues. V shed 3 bases and J shed 1 base, with 6 bases lying between them. In germline, CDR1 is ENHRY, CDR2 SYGVKD. The CDR3 loop is CAISDRKNTEAFF. The CDR3 nucleotides are TGTGCCATCAGTGATAGGAAGAACACTGAAGCTTTCTTT.

This chain uses TRBV6-5 with TRBJ1-1, with D perhaps matching TRBD1 (5 bases). CDR3 length: 13 residues. The germline V gene has CDR1 MNHEY and CDR2 SVGAGI. Trimming took 7 bases from V and 4 from J, leaving 13 bases between them. CDR3: CASTTSGFTEAFF. Here the CDR3 DNA reads TGTGCCAGCACCACCTCAGGGTTCACTGAAGCTTTCTTT.

This sequence joins TRBV29-1 and TRBJ1-2; D possibly corresponds to TRBD1 (5 bases). CDR1 is SQVTM, CDR2 ANQGSEA, per germline. Trimming cost V 3 bases and J 7 bases, with 18 bases left between them. This CDR3 spans 14 amino acids. CDR3 in DNA: TGCAGCGTTGATAGCTACACGGCCGGGGGTGGCTACACCTTC. Translated: CSVDSYTAGGGYTF.